This TCR beta chain was captured in a study of cytomegalovirus exposure and HLA in healthy donors. The CDR3 spans 14 residues. Looked up from germline, CDR1 is SGHVS and CDR2 is FQNEAQ. With respect to this clone: At one boundary the junction diverges from the germline segment, which might be a read error. Distinct nucleotide sequences in the sample also encode this CDR3.

The PCR employed 60 Vbeta primers together with 13 Jbeta primers. Some clones are missing from TCRdb's copy, which holds only in-frame ones; the method was immunoSEQ multiplex PCR. The top ten hold 0.2% to 0.3% of the sample, which has 150,000 to 200,000 clones, roughly 84% seen once. V and J are TRBV7-8 and TRBJ2-7; D possibly corresponds to TRBD2 (7 bases). Sequences were obtained from PBMCs. This TCR was sampled from a boy younger than 18 in good health and CMV-seronegative. CDR3 nucleotides: TGTGCCAGCAGCTTTCGGGGGGCGGGGGACGAGCAATACTTC. This gives the protein CASSFRGAGDEQYF.